There are a few counts of the clone carrying this TCR beta chain. Template switching, a step in the protocol, added a universal primer site, and cDNA carried unique molecular identifiers. Each CDR3 protein gets one entry after TCRdb re-called the 5' RACE reads with MiXCR. This repertoire shows under 1 million distinct CDR3 sequences, roughly 12% found once; its top ten account for about 1.5%. These data are taken from a study of identical twins. The CDR3 is 16 residues long. The V end lost 2 bases, the J end lost 8 bases, and 19 bases lay between the germline ends. In germline, CDR1 is MNHEY, CDR2 SVGAGI. These data are also associated with another study on yellow fever vaccine responses in identical twins.

Sequenced: PBMCs. This sequence was found in a woman aged 18-30 years in good health. J is TRBJ2-1 and V is TRBV6-5; tentatively, D is TRBD1 (6 bases). The DNA for the CDR3 is TGTGCCAGCAGTTACAAGGCAGGGGTTGGCTTTCATGAGCAGTTCTTC. Translating gives CASSYKAGVGFHEQFF.